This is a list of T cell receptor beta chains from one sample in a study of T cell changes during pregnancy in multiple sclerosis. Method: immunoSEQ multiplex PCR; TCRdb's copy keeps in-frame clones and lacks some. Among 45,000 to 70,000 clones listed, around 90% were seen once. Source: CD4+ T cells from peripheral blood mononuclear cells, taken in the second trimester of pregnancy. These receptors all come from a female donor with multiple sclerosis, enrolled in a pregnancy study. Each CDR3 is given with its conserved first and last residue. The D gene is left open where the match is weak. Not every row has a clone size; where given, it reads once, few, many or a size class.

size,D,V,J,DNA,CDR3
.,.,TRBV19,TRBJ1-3,TGTGCCTCCGGACAGTCCTCTGGAAACACCATATATTTT,CASGQSSGNTIYF
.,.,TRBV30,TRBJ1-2,TGTGCCTGGTTCAGGGAATTAAGCGTTGAATATGGCTACACCTTC,CAWFRELSVEYGYTF
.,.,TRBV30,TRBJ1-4,TGTGCCTGGAGTCCAGGGACGGGAGACGAAAAACTGTTTTTT,CAWSPGTGDEKLFF
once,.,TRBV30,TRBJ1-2,TGTGCCTGGAGCGCGGGGGGGTGGATTCCGGGGTATGGCTACACCTTC,CAWSAGGWIPGYGYTF
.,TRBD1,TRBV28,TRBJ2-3,TGTGCCAGCAGTCCCCAGGGGGTTCGCACAGATACGCAGTATTTT,CASSPQGVRTDTQYF
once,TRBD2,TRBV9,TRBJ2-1,TGTGCCAGCAGCGTAAGGGGGACTAGCGGCTATGAGCAGTTCTTC,CASSVRGTSGYEQFF
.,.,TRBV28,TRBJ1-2,TGTGCCAGCAGCCCAATCCCATATGGCTACACCTTC,CASSPIPYGYTF
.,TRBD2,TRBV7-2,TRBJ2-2,TGTGCCAGCAGCTCCCTGGTAGCGGGAGGGTATTACACCGGGGAGCTGTTTTTT,CASSSLVAGGYYTGELFF
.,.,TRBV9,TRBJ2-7,TGTGCCAGCAGCGGGGTCTTCGAGGGCGAGCAGTACTTC,CASSGVFEGEQYF
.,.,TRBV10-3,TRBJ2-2,TGTGCCATCAGTGAGTCTAGCGCGAACACCGGGGAGCTGTTTTTT,CAISESSANTGELFF
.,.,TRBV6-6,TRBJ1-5,TGTGCCAGCAGTTACCTTAATCAGCCCCAGCATTTT,CASSYLNQPQHF
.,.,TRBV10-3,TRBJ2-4,TGTGCCATCACCTCGGGACAGCGGGACATTCAGTACTTC,CAITSGQRDIQYF
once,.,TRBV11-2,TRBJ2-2,TGTGCCAGCAGCCGAGGTCACAGGACCATCACCGGGGAGCTGTTTTTT,CASSRGHRTITGELFF
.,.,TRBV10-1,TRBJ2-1,TGCGCCAGCAAAAGGAGGGCAGACAATGAGCAGTTCTTC,CASKRRADNEQFF
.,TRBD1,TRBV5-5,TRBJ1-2,TGTGCCAGCAGCATCGGGACAGCACTCTATGGCTACACCTTC,CASSIGTALYGYTF
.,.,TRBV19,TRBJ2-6,TGTGCCAGCGCTCGGTACTCTGGGGCCAACGTCCTGACTTTC,CASARYSGANVLTF
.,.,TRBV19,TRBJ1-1,TGTGCCAGTAGTTCACAGACGAACACTGAAGCTTTCTTT,CASSSQTNTEAFF
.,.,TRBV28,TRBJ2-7,TGTGCCAGCAGTTTTAAGTACGAATCGAGCTCCTACGAGCAGTACTTC,CASSFKYESSSYEQYF
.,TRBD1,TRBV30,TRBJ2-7,TGTGCCTGGAGGGAGGATAGGACAGGGGCGTCCCTTTCCTACGAGCAGTACTTC,CAWREDRTGASLSYEQYF
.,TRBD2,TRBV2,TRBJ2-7,TGTGCCAGCAGACCAACTCCGGGACTAGGCGTGGGGAGGGAGCAGTACTTC,CASRPTPGLGVGREQYF
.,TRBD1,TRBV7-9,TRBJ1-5,TGTGCCAGCACCTCCGACAGGGAGGGCAATCAGCCCCAGCATTTT,CASTSDREGNQPQHF
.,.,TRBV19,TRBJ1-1,TGTGCCAGTAGTATAGAATATGCGAGGAACACTGAAGCTTTCTTT,CASSIEYARNTEAFF
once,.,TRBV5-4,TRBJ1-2,TGTGCCAGCAGCTTGGAAGGGGTACAAGCGAATGGCTACACCTTC,CASSLEGVQANGYTF
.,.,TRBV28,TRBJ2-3,TGTGCCAGCAGTTCGTCCCTCACAGATACGCAGTATTTT,CASSSSLTDTQYF
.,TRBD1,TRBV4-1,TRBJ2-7,TGCGCCAGCAGCCGCACGGGACAGGTCTCCTACGAGCAGTACTTC,CASSRTGQVSYEQYF
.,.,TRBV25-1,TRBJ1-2,TGTGCCAGCTCCCCGGGAGGAAACTATGGCTACACCTTC,CASSPGGNYGYTF
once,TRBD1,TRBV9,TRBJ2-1,TGTGCCAGCAGCCCTCGGACAGGGAGGACCTACAATGAGCAGTTCTTC,CASSPRTGRTYNEQFF
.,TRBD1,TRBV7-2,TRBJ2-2,TGTGCCAGCAGCCGCTCTCCGGGGACAGGGGCCGGGGAGCTGTTTTTT,CASSRSPGTGAGELFF
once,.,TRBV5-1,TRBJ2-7,TGCGCCAGCAGCCCCTCTAGCGACTTCTACGAGCAGTACTTC,CASSPSSDFYEQYF
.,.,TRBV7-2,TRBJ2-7,TGTGCCAGCAGCCCGGACTTCCCGCCTTACGAGCAGTACTTC,CASSPDFPPYEQYF
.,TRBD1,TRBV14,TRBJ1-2,TGTGCCAGCAGCCAAGATGGACAGGATGGAGGCTACACCTTC,CASSQDGQDGGYTF
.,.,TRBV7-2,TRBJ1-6,TGTGCCAGCAGCGCAGTAGCAGGGAATTCACCCCTCCACTTT,CASSAVAGNSPLHF
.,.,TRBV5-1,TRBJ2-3,TGCGCCAGCAGGGCGGGGCCCCTAAGCACAGATACGCAGTATTTT,CASRAGPLSTDTQYF
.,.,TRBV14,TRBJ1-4,TGTGCCAGCAGCCCCGTCGGTGGAGCTAATGAAAAACTGTTTTTT,CASSPVGGANEKLFF
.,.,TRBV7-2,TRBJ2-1,TGTGCCAGCAGCTTTTCCGGGAACAATGAGCAGTTCTTC,CASSFSGNNEQFF
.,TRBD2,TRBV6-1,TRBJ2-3,TGTGCCAGCAGCCCGGGAGGGCCCAGAGATACGCAGTATTTT,CASSPGGPRDTQYF
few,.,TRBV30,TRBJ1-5,TGTGCCTGGAGTCCACGGGTCGGGTACAATCAGCCCCAGCATTTT,CAWSPRVGYNQPQHF
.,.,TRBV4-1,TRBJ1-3,TGCGCCAGCAGCCGCGAGAGCTCTGGAAACACCATATATTTT,CASSRESSGNTIYF
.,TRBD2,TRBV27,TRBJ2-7,TGTGCCAGCAGTCCACGACTAGCGCGGGCGCCGCGGCAGTACTTC,CASSPRLARAPRQYF
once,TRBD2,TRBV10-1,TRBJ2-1,TGCGCCAGCAGTTCAGCGGGAGGGCCCTACAATGAGCAGTTCTTC,CASSSAGGPYNEQFF
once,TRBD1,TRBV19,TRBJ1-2,TGTGCCAGTAGTACCCGGGACAGGGGGCTGACTAACTATGGCTACACCTTC,CASSTRDRGLTNYGYTF